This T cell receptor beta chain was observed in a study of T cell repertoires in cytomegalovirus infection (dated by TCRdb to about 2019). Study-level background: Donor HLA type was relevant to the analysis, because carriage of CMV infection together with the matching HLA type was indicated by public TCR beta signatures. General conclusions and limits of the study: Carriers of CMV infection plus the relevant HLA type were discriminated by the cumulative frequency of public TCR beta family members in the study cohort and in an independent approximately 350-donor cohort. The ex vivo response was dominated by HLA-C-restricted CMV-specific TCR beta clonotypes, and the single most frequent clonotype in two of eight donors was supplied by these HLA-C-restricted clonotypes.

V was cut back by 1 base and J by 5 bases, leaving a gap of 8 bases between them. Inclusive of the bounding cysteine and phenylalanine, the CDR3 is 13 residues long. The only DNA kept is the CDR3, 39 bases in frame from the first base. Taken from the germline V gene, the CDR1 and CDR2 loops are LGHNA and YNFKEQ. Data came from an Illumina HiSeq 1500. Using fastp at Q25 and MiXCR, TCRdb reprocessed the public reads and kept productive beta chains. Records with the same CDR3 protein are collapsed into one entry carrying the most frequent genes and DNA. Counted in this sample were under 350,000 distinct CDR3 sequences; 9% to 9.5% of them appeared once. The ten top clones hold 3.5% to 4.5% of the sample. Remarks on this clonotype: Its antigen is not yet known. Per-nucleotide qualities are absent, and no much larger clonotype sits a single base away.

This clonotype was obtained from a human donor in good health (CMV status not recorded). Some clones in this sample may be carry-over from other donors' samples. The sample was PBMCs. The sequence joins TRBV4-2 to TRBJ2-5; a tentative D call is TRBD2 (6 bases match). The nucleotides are TGTGCCAGCAGCCAAGTTGGGGGGGAGACCCAGTACTTC. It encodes CASSQVGGETQYF.